This entry describes one T cell receptor beta chain. The PCR ran on 60 Vbeta and 13 Jbeta primers. The method was immunoSEQ multiplex PCR; TCRdb's version includes in-frame clones alone and lacks a portion of them. The sample includes 140,000 or so clones. This record comes from a study of cytomegalovirus exposure and HLA in healthy donors. V lost 6 bases and J 6 bases, leaving 15 bases between the germline ends. The CDR3 runs to 13 residues. Germline V gene data show CDR1 as MNHEY and CDR2 as SMNVEV (reference sequence). This clonotype originated in a male donor in good health and CMV-seronegative. The sequenced material came from PBMCs. The chain has TRBV27 and TRBJ2-7; D is unresolved. The chain's CDR3 is CASSLINSGEQYF. The CDR3 coding sequence is TGTGCCAGCAGCCTAATAAACAGTGGCGAGCAGTACTTC.